This note documents a single T cell receptor beta chain sequence. Its specificity is unknown. These data originate in a study of neoadjuvant anti-PD-1 for oral cavity cancer. About the study: Patients without progression received a fourth nivolumab dose around day 43, then surgical resection on days 50-56. General observations from the study: TCR analyses covered only a few patients per response group.

PBMC libraries mostly used about 490 ng of input genomic DNA, with six replicates per sample. Here immunoSEQ multiplex PCR was the method, and the copy in TCRdb shows in-frame clones only, minus some. The table has some 9,000 clones, around 66% seen once. The time point is: after neoadjuvant nivolumab, at surgical resection. Blood cells were analyzed directly, without culture or expansion. CDR1 and CDR2 (germline): SGHAT, FQNNGV. Trimming removed 1 base from V and 1 base from J, with 7 bases in between. This CDR3 comprises 14 residues. The receptor was isolated from a person aged 35 to 85 with oral cavity squamous cell carcinoma. Material: PBMCs, obtained after nivolumab (anti-PD-1) treatment. This rearrangement joins TRBV11-2 to TRBJ1-1; D remains unclear. This chain's CDR3 is CASSLGWGNTEAFF. As DNA, the CDR3 is TGTGCCAGCAGCTTAGGGTGGGGGAACACTGAAGCTTTCTTT.